This entry is about one T cell receptor beta chain. Its antigen is not identified. This sample was taken from a study of CD8 T cells in Susac syndrome. Study conclusions and caveats: A relatively small number of individuals underwent TCR sequencing and HLA analysis. Susac CD8+ clonal expansion peaked in TEMRA cells and active patients. In total CD8+ repertoires, under 20 Susac-specific public clones were detected, and CD8+ TEMRA repertoires contained four to six.

V gave up 3 bases and J gave up 0 bases; unmatched junction bases: 2. The CDR3 consists of 14 residues. CDR1 and CDR2 from the germline V gene are LGHDT and YNNKEL (reference sequence). Random-hexamer reverse transcription was applied to about 0.5 to 1 ug RNA. By means of immunoSEQ multiplex PCR, TCR beta CDR3 spanning 54 Vbeta and 13 Jbeta underwent amplification. TCRdb reprocessed the immunoSEQ multiplex PCR reads with MiXCR, giving one entry per CDR3 protein. The sample records under 110,000 distinct CDR3 sequences, approximately 93% being singletons. Sequenced: CD8+ T cells from PBMCs. This clonotype originated in a human donor with Susac syndrome. This chain joins TRBV3-1 and TRBJ2-7, with 7 nucleotides matching TRBD2. The CDR3 region is CASSHGGGSYEQYF. DNA of the CDR3: TGTGCCAGCAGCCATGGCGGGGGCTCCTACGAGCAGTACTTC.